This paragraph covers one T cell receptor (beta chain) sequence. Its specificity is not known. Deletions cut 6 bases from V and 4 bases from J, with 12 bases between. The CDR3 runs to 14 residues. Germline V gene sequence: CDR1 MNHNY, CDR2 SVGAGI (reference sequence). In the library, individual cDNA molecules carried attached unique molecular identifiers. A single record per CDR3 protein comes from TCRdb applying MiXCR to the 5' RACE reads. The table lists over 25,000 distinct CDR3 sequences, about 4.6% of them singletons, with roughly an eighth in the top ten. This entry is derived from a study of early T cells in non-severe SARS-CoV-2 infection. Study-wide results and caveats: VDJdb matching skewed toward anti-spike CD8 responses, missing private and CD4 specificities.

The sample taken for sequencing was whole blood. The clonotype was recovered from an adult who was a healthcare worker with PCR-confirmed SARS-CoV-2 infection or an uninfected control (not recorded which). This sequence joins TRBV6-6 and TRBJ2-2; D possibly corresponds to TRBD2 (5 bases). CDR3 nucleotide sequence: TGTGCCAGCAGCCCTTCGGGAAGCACCGGGGAGCTGTTTTTT. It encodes CASSPSGSTGELFF.